A selection of T cell receptor beta chains follows, all from one sample in a study of patients and donors after allogeneic stem cell transplantation. TCRdb reprocessed the RT-PCR reads with MiXCR, giving one entry per CDR3 protein. The data contain about 90,000 distinct CDR3 sequences, around 48% of them singletons. The specimen was blood, either unsorted or a sorted T cell fraction (not recorded which). The receptors originated from a human donor who was either an allogeneic HSCT recipient or a stem cell or donor lymphocyte infusion donor (not recorded which). It is not recorded whose cells these are; they may come from a transplant donor. CDR3s leave out the opening cysteine and the closing phenylalanine or tryptophan. A D gene is named only where the DNA matches it firmly.

J gene,V gene,D gene,CDR3 protein
TRBJ1-2,TRBV7-2,.,ASSEGSGYT
TRBJ1-2,TRBV12-3/TRBV12-4,.,ASGTTRGLSDYGYT
TRBJ1-5,TRBV3-1,.,ASSPTTSNQPQH
TRBJ1-1,TRBV4-2,.,ASSQVGQGNTEAF
TRBJ1-2,TRBV12-3/TRBV12-4,TRBD1,ASSPMGQQPYGYT
TRBJ1-1,TRBV5-1,.,ASSSDRYMNTEAF
TRBJ1-1,TRBV7-8,.,ASSPRPGGTVNTEAF
TRBJ2-1,TRBV27,TRBD2,ASSKPGGNEQF
TRBJ1-6,TRBV11-2,TRBD1,ASSLWDRDSSPLH
TRBJ2-3,TRBV28,TRBD2,ASSLAGGRFSTQY
TRBJ1-2,TRBV5-5,.,ASSLAKSTANYGYT
TRBJ2-7,TRBV20-1,TRBD1,SALPGQASYEQY
TRBJ1-5,TRBV12-5,.,ASGYQNTHTGPNQPQH
TRBJ1-3,TRBV20-1,.,SATSDRTTGNTIY
TRBJ1-1,TRBV5-1,.,ASSIEPQGPTEAF
TRBJ1-1,TRBV20-1,.,SAKKTGNTEAF
TRBJ2-3,TRBV15,TRBD1,ATSIPRGQGRSDTQY
TRBJ1-6,TRBV9,.,ASSVAGERNSPLH
TRBJ1-1,TRBV20-1,.,SARSRERNTEAF
TRBJ2-1,TRBV28,.,ASSFSGLPF
TRBJ1-3,TRBV15,.,ATSRDTGHTIY
TRBJ2-1,TRBV6-5,TRBD2,ASSYSAGGGNEQF
TRBJ1-3,TRBV7-9,TRBD1,ASSPGTGAGNTIY
TRBJ1-1,TRBV15,.,ATSRGETEAF
TRBJ1-4,TRBV20-1,.,SASKVRTLRHEKLF
TRBJ2-1,TRBV27,.,ASSQAIVRHEQF
TRBJ1-2,TRBV21-1,.,ASSHIRGGRLNYGYT
TRBJ1-6,TRBV25-1,.,ASSTLEGGSYNSPLH
TRBJ2-1,TRBV4-2,.,ASRQDLYSYNEQF
TRBJ2-3,TRBV7-2,.,ASSLVDLRDVY
TRBJ1-4,TRBV4-3,.,ASSQVQGEKLF
TRBJ1-2,TRBV6-2/TRBV6-3,.,ASSYNPGTYGYT
TRBJ2-7,TRBV6-1,TRBD1,ASSEGDSYEQY
TRBJ1-1,TRBV5-5,TRBD1,ASGAESGGGPEAF
TRBJ1-1,TRBV20-1,.,SARDLTGRDEAF
TRBJ1-1,TRBV29-1,.,SVLVRGSETEAF
TRBJ1-1,TRBV27,.,ASATGLRNTEAF